This passage covers 8 T cell receptor beta chains from one sample sequenced in a study of cytomegalovirus exposure and HLA in healthy donors. The PCR had 60 Vbeta and 13 Jbeta primers. Measured with immunoSEQ multiplex PCR; TCRdb has only the in-frame clones, and not every one. The table shows about 160,000 clones, with around 80% occurring only once. Sample: PBMCs. All receptors derive from a male donor in good health and CMV-seropositive.

This clone was observed a handful of times. At one end the junction does not follow the germline gene, possibly because of a read error. The gene calls are TRBV6-1 and TRBJ1-4, with D possibly TRBD1 on 5 matching bases. CDR1 is MNHNS, CDR2 SASEGT, per germline. This CDR3 spans 16 amino acids. The CDR3: CARSESPGLGGEKLFF. The CDR3 DNA reads TGTGCCCGCAGTGAAAGCCCGGGACTGGGCGGTGAAAAACTGTTTTTT.

The chain uses TRBV7-9 and TRBJ2-2; D remains unclear. Between the trimmed V and J ends, which lost 1 base and 7 bases, there was a span of 7 bases. The germline V gene encodes CDR1 SEHNR and CDR2 FQNEAQ (reference sequence). The CDR3 loop spans 13 amino acids. The CDR3 loop reads CASSLVLSGELFF. DNA of the CDR3: TGTGCCAGCAGCTTAGTTCTCAGCGGGGAGCTGTTTTTT.

The chain carries TRBV14 and TRBJ1-2, with 11 positions matching TRBD1. The CDR3 contains 16 residues. The ends lost 0 bases at V and 8 bases at J; junction bases unmatched: 8. In germline, CDR1 is SGHDN, CDR2 FVKESK. The CDR3 here is CASSQDYGQGARGYTF. In DNA form, the CDR3 reads TGTGCCAGCAGCCAAGATTACGGACAGGGGGCGCGAGGCTACACCTTC.

The V and J genes are TRBV19 and TRBJ2-7; tentatively, D is TRBD1 (6 bases). This CDR3 region has 15 residues. The V gene lost 10 bases and the J gene lost 1 base, with 20 bases spanning the gap. Germline V gene sequence: CDR1 LNHDA, CDR2 SQIVND (reference sequence). CDR3 sequence: CATRSPGQRSYEQYF. The CDR3 nucleotides read TGTGCCACCAGGTCCCCCGGACAGCGATCCTACGAGCAGTACTTC.

The genes are TRBV6-5 and TRBJ2-7, with a tentative D call TRBD2 (5 bases). Germline assignment: CDR1 MNHEY and CDR2 SVGAGI. V was cut by 0 bases and J by 2 bases, with 11 bases left in between. This CDR3 is built from 15 residues. CDR3 amino acids: CASSYSRAKPYEQYF. The CDR3 DNA reads TGTGCCAGCAGTTACTCGAGGGCGAAGCCCTACGAGCAGTACTTC.

V and J are TRBV10-3 and TRBJ1-1; TRBD1 matches at 12 bases. The CDR3 is 20 residues long. After removal of 4 bases from V and 0 bases from J, the junction contained 15 bases not matched to a gene. Germline V lookup: CDR1 ENHRY, CDR2 SYGVKD. CDR3 bases: TGTGCCATCAGTGGGGGAACCGCCGGGACAGGGGGCCCCATGAACACTGAAGCTTTCTTT. Its protein product is CAISGGTAGTGGPMNTEAFF.

The V call is TRBV4-1, the J call TRBJ2-7; TRBD1 might be the D (6 bases). The germline gives CDR1 MGHRA, CDR2 YSYEKL. The V gene lost 1 base and the J gene lost 0 bases, with 13 bases spanning the gap. The CDR3 runs 16 residues. CDR3 coding DNA: TGCGCCAGCAGCCAAGGACGGGCAGGGGTCTCCTACGAGCAGTACTTC. Translating gives CASSQGRAGVSYEQYF.

The J gene is TRBJ2-7, the V gene TRBV4-1; the match to TRBD1 covers 8 bases. Germline V gives CDR1 MGHRA, CDR2 YSYEKL. The CDR3 extends over 16 amino acids. The V segment lost 2 bases and the J segment 0 bases; nucleotides outside the gene matches: 6. DNA for the CDR3: TGCGCCAGCAGCCAACCCGGACAGGGAATCTCCTACGAGCAGTACTTC. Amino acid sequence: CASSQPGQGISYEQYF.